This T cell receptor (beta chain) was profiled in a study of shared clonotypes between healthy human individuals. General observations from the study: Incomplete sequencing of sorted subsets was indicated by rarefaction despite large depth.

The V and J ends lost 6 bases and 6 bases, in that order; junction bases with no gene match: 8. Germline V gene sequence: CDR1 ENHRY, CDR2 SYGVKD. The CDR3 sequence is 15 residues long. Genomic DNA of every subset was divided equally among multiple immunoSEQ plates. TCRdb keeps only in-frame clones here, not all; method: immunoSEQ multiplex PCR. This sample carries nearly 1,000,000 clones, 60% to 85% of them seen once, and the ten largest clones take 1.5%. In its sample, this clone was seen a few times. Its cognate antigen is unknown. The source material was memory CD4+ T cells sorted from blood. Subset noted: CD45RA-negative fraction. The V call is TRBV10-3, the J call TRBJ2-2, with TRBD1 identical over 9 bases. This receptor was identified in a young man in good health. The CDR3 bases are TGTGCCATCAGCGGGACAGGGAGGCTTGCCGGGGAGCTGTTTTTT. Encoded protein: CAISGTGRLAGELFF.